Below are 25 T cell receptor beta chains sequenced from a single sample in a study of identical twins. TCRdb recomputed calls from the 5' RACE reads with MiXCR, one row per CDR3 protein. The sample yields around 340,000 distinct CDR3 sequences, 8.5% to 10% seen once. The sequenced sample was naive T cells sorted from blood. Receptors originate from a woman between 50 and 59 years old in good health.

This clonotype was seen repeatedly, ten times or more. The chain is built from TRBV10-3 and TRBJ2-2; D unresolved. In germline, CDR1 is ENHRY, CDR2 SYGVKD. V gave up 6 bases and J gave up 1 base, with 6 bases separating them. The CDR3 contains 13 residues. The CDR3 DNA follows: TGTGCCATCAGGGTCTTGAACACCGGGGAGCTGTTTTTT. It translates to CAIRVLNTGELFF.

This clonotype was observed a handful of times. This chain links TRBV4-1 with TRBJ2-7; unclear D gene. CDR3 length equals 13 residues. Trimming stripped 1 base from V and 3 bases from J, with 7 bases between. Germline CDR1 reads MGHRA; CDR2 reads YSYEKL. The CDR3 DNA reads TGCGCCAGCAGCCAAGGTAACAACTACGAGCAGTACTTC. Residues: CASSQGNNYEQYF.

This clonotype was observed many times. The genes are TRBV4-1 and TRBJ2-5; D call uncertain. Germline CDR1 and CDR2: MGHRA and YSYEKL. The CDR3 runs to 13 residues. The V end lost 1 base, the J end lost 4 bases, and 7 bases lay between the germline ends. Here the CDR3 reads CASSQAAPETQYF. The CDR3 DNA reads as TGCGCCAGCAGCCAAGCAGCGCCAGAGACCCAGTACTTC.

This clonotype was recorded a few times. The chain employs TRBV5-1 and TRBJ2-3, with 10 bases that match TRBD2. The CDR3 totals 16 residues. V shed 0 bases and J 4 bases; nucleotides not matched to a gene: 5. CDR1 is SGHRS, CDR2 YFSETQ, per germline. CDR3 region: CASSLALAGSADTQYF. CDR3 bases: TGCGCCAGCAGCTTGGCACTAGCGGGAAGTGCAGATACGCAGTATTTT.

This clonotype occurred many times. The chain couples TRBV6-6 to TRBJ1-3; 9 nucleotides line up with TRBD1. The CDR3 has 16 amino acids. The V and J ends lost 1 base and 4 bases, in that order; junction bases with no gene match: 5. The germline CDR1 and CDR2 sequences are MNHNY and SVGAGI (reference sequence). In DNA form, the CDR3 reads TGTGCCAGCAGTTACTTACAGGGGGCAGGAGGAAACACCATATATTTT. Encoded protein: CASSYLQGAGGNTIYF.

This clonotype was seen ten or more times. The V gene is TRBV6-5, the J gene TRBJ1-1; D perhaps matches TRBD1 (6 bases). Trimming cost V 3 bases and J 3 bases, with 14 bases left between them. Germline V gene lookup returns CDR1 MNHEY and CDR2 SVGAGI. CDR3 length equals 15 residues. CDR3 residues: CASSYTGLRYTEAFF. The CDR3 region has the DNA TGTGCCAGCAGTTATACAGGGCTTCGGTACACTGAAGCTTTCTTT.

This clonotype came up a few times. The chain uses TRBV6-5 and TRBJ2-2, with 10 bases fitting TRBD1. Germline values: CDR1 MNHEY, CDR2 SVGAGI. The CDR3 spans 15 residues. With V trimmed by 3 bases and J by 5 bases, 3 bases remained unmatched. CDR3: CASSYGTGVTGELFF. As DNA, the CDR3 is TGTGCCAGCAGTTATGGGACAGGGGTGACCGGGGAGCTGTTTTTT.

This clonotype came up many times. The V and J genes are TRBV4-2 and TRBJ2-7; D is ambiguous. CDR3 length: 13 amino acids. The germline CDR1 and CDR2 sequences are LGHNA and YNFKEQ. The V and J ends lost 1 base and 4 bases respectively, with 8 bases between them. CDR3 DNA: TGTGCCAGCAGCCAAGCCCCAGGTTACGAGCAGTACGTC. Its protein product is CASSQAPGYEQYV.

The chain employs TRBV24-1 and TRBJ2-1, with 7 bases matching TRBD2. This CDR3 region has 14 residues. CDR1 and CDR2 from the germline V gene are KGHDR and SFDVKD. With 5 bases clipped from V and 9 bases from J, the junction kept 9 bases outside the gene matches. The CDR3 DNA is TGTGCCACCAGTGCAACCCGACTAGCCGTTGAGCAGTTCTTC. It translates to CATSATRLAVEQFF.

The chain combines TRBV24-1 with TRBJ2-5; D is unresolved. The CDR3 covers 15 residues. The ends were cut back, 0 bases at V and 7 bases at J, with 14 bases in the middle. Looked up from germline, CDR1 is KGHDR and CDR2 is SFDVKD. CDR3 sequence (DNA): TGTGCCACCAGTGATTTGAGTCTACGGACGGGGACCCAGTACTTC. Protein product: CATSDLSLRTGTQYF.

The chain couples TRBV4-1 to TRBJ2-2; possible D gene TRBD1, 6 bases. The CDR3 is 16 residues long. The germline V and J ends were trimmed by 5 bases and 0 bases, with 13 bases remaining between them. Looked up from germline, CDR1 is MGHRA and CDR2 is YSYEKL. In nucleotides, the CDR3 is TGCGCCAGCAGCGCAATCAACAGGGCGAACACCGGGGAGCTGTTTTTT. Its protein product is CASSAINRANTGELFF.

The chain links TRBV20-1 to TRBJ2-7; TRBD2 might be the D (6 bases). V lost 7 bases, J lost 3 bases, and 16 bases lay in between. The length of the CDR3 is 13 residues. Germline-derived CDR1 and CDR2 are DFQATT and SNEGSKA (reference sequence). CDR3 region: CSVTTREDYEQYF. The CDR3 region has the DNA TGCAGTGTGACAACGCGGGAAGACTACGAGCAGTACTTC.

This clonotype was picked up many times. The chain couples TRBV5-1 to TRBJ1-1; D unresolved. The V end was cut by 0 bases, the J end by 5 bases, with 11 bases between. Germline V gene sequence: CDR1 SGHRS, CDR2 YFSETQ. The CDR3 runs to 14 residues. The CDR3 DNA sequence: TGCGCCAGCAGCTTGGCCGAAGTAGAGACTGAAGCTTTCTTT. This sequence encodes CASSLAEVETEAFF. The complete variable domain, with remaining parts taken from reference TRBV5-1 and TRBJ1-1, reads KAGVTQTPRYLIKTRGQQVTLSCSPISGHRSVSWYQQTPGQGLQFLFEYFSETQRNKGNFPGRFSGRQFSNSRSEMNVSTLELGDSALYLCASSLAEVETEAFFGQGTRLTVV.

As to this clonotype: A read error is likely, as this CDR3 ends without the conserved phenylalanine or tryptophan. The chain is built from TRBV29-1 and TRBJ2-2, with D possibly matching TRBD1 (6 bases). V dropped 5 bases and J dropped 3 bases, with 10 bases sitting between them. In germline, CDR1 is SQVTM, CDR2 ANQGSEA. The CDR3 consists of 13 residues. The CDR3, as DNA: TGCAGCGTTCGACAGGAGTACACCGGGGAGCTGTTTTCT. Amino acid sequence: CSVRQEYTGELFS.

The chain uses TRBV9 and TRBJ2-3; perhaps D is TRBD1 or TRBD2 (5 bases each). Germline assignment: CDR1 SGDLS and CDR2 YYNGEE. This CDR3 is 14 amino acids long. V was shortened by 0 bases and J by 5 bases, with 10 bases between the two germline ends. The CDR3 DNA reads TGTGCCAGCAGCGTAGACCCAGGGAGAGATACGCAGTATTTT. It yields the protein CASSVDPGRDTQYF.

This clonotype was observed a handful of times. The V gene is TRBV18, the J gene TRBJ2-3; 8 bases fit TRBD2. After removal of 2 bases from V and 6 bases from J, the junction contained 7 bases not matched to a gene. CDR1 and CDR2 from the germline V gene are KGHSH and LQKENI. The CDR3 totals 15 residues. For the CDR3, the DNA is TGTGCCAGCTCACCAGGTAGCGGGACCTCTGATACGCAGTATTTT. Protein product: CASSPGSGTSDTQYF.

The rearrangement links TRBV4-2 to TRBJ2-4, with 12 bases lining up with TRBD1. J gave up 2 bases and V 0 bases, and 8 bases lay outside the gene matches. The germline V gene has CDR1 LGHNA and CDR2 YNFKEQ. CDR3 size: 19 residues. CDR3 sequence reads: CASSQEPPGQGASKNIQYF. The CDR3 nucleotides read TGTGCCAGCAGCCAAGAGCCCCCGGGACAGGGGGCTTCCAAAAACATTCAGTACTTC.

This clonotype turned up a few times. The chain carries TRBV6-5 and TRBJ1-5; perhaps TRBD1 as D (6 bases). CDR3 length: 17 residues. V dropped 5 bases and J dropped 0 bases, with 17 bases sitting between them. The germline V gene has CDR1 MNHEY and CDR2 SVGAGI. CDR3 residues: CASSRLTDSYSNQPQHF. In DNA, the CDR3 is TGTGCCAGCAGTAGACTAACGGACAGTTATAGCAATCAGCCCCAGCATTTT.

CDR3 nucleotides: TGTGCCAGCAGCCCGCCGGCAGATACGCAGTATTTT. Amino acids: CASSPPADTQYF. The chain carries TRBV28 and TRBJ2-3; D is uncertain. Germline CDR1 is MDHEN and CDR2 is SYDVKM. The CDR3 has 12 residues. The V end lost 6 bases, the J end lost 4 bases, and 8 bases lay between the germline ends.

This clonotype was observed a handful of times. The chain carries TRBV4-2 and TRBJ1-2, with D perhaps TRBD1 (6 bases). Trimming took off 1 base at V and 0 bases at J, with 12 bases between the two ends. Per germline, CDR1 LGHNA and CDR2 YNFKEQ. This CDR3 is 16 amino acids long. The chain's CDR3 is CASSQGSGQSNYGYTF. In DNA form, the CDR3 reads TGTGCCAGCAGCCAAGGGAGTGGACAGTCTAACTATGGCTACACCTTC.

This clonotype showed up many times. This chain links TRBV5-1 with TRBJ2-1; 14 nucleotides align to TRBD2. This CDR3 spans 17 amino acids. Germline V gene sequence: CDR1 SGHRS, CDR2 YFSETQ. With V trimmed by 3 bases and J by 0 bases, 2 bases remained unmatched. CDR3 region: CASSSGTSGSSYNEQFF. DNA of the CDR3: TGCGCCAGCAGCTCTGGGACTAGCGGGAGCTCCTACAATGAGCAGTTCTTC.

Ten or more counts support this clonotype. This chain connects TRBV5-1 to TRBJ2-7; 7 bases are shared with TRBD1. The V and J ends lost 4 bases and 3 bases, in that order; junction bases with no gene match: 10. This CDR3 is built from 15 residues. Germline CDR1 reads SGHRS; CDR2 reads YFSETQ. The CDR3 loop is CASSGWTGRGYEQYV. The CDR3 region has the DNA TGCGCCAGCAGCGGGTGGACAGGCCGGGGCTACGAGCAGTACGTC.

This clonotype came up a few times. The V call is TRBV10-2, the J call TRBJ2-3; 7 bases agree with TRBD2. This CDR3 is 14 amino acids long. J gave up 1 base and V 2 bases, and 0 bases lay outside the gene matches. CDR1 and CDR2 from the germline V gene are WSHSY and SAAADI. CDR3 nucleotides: TGCGCCAGCAGTGAGGCGGGGGGCACAGATACGCAGTATTTT. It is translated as CASSEAGGTDTQYF.

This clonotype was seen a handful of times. The chain's CDR3 is CASSQATSGSGREQFF. The CDR3 DNA reads as TGTGCCAGCAGCCAAGCGACTAGCGGGTCGGGAAGGGAGCAGTTCTTC. The chain recombines TRBV14 with TRBJ2-1, with 10 bases identical to TRBD2. The CDR3 totals 16 residues. The V gene's germline CDR1 is SGHDN and CDR2 FVKESK. V lost 1 base, J lost 10 bases, and 10 bases stayed unmatched.

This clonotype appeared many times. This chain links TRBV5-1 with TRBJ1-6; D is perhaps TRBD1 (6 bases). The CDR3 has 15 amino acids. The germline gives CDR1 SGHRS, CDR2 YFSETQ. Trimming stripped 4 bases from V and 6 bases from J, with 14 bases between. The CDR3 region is CASSPPDSTNSPLHF. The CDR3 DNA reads TGCGCCAGCAGCCCCCCGGACAGCACTAATTCACCCCTCCACTTT.